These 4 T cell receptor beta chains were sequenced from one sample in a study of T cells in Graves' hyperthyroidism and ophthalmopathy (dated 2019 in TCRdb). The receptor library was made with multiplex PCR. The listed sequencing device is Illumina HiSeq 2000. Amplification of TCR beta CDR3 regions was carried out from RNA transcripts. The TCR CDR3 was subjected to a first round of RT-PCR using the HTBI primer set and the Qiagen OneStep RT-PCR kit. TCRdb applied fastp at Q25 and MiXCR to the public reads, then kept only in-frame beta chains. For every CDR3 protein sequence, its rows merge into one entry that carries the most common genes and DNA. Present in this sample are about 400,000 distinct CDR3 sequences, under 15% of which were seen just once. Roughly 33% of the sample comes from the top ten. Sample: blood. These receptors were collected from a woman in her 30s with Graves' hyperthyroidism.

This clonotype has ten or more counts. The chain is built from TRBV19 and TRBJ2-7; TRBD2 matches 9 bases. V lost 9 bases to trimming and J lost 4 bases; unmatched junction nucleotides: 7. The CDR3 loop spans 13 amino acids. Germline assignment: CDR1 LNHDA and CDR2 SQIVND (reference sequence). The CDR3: CASSSAGGYEQYF. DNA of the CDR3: TGTGCCAGCAGCTCGGCGGGGGGGTACGAGCAGTACTTC. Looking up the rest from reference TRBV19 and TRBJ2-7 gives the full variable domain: DGGITQSPKYLFRKEGQNVTLSCEQNLNHDAMYWYRQDPGQGLRLIYYSQIVNDFQKGDIAEGYSVSREKKESFPLTVTSAQKNPTAFYLCASSSAGGYEQYFGPGTRLTVT.

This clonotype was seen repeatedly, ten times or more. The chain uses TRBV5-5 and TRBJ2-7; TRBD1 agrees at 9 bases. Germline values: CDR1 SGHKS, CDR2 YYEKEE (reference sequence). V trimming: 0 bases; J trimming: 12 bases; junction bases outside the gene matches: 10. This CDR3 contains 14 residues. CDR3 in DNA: TGTGCCAGCAGCTTGGCTAGGGGACAGGGAGTCAGGTACTTC. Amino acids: CASSLARGQGVRYF. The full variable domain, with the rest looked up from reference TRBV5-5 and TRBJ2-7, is DAGVTQSPTHLIKTRGQQVTLRCSPISGHKSVSWYQQVLGQGPQFIFQYYEKEERGRGNFPDRFSARQFPNYSSELNVNALLLGDSALYLCASSLARGQGVRYFGPGTRLTVT.

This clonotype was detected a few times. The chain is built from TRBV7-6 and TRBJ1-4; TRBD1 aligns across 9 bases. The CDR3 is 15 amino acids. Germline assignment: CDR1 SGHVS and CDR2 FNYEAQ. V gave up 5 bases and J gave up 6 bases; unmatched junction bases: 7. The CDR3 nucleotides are TGTGCCAGCAGCCAAAGGACAGGGGAGGATGAAAAACTGTTTTTT. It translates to CASSQRTGEDEKLFF. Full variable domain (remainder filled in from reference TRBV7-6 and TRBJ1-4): GAGVSQSPRYKVTKRGQDVALRCDPISGHVSLYWYRQALGQGPEFLTYFNYEAQQDKSGLPNDRFSAERPEGSISTLTIQRTEQRDSAMYRCASSQRTGEDEKLFFGSGTQLSVL.

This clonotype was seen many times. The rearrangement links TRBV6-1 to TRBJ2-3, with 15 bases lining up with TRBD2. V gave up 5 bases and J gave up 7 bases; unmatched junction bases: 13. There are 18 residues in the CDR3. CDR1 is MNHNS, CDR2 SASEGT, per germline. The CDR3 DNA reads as TGTGCCAGCAGTTTCGGAGACGCGGGGACTAGCGGGAGGTATACGCAGTATTTT. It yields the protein CASSFGDAGTSGRYTQYF.